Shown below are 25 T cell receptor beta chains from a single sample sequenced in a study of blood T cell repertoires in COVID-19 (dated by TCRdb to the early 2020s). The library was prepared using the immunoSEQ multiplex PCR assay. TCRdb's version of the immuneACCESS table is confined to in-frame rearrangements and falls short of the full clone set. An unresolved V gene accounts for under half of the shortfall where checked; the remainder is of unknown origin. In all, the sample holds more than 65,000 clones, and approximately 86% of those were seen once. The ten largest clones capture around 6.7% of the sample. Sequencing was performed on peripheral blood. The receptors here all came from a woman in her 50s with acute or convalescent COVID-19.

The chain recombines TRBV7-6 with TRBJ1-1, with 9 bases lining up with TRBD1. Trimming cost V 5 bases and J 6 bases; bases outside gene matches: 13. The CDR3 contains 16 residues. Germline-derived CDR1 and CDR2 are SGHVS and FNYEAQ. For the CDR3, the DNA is TGTGCCAGCAGCCCAACCACGGGACAGGGCAGAGCTGAAGCTTTCTTT. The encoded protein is CASSPTTGQGRAEAFF.

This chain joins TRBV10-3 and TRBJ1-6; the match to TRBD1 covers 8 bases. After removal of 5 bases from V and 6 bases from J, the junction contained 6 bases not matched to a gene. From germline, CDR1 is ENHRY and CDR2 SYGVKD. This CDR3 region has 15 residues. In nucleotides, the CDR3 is TGTGCCATCAGTAAAGGACAGGGACTTAATTCACCCCTCCACTTT. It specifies CAISKGQGLNSPLHF.

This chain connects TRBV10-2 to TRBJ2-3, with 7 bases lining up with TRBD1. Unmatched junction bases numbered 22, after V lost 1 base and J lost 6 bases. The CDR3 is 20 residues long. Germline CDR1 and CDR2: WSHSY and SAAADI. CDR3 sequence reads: CASSELTGTVSMMRMDTQYF. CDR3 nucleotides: TGCGCCAGCAGTGAGTTAACCGGGACAGTTAGTATGATGCGTATGGATACGCAGTATTTT.

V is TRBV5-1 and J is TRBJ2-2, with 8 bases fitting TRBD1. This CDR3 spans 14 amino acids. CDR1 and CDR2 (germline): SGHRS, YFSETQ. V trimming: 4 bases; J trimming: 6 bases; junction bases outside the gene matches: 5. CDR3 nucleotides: TGCGCCAGCAGCCAGCGACAGGGGTCCGGGGAGCTGTTTTTT. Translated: CASSQRQGSGELFF.

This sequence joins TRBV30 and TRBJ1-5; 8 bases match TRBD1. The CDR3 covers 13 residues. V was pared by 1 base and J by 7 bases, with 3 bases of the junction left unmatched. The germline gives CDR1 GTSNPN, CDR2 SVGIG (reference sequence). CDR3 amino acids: CAWSATGVQPQHF. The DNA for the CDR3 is TGTGCCTGGAGTGCGACAGGGGTCCAGCCCCAGCATTTT.

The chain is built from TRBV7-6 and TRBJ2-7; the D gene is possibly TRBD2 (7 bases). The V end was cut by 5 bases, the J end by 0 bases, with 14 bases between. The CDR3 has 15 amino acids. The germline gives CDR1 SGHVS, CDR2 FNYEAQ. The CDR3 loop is CASSRGDNPSYEQYF. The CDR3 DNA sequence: TGTGCCAGCAGCCGGGGGGACAACCCCTCCTACGAGCAGTACTTC.

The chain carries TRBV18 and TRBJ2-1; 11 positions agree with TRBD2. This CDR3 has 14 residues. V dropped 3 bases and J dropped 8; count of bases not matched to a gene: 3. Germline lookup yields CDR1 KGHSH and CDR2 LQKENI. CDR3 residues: CASSPKLAGDEQFF. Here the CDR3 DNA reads TGTGCCAGCTCACCGAAACTAGCGGGAGATGAGCAGTTCTTC. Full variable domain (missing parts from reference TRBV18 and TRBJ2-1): NAGVMQNPRHLVRRRGQEARLRCSPMKGHSHVYWYRQLPEEGLKFMVYLQKENIIDESGMPKERFSAEFPKEGPSILRIQQVVRGDSAAYFCASSPKLAGDEQFFGPGTRLTVL.

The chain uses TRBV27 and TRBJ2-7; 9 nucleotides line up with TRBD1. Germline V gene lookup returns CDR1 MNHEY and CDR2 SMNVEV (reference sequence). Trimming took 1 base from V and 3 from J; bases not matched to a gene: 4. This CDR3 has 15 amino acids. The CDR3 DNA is TGTGCCAGCAGTTTATACCCGGGACAGGGCTACGAGCAGTACTTC. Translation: CASSLYPGQGYEQYF.

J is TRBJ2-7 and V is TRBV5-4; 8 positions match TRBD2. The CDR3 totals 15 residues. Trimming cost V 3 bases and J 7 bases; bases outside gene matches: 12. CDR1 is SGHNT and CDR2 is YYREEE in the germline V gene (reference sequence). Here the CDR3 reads CASSSIGTSAGEQYF. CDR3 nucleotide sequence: TGTGCCAGCAGCTCAATAGGGACTAGTGCAGGGGAGCAGTACTTC. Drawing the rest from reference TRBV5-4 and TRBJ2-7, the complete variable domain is ETGVTQSPTHLIKTRGQQVTLRCSSQSGHNTVSWYQQALGQGPQFIFQYYREEENGRGNFPPRFSGLQFPNYSSELNVNALELDDSALYLCASSSIGTSAGEQYFGPGTRLTVT.

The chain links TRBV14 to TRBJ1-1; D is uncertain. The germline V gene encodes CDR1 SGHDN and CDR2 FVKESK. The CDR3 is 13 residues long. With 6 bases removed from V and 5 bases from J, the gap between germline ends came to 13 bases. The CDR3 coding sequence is TGTGCCAGCAGTACTCAGGTAGGAACTGAAGCTTTCTTT. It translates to CASSTQVGTEAFF.

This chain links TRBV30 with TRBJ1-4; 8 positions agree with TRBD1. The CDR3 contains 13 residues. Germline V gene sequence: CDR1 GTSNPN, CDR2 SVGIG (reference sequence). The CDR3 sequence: CASRPGQDEKLFF. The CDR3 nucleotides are TGTGCTTCCCGGCCGGGACAGGATGAAAAACTGTTTTTT. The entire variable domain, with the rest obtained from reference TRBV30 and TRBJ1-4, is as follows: SQTIHQWPATLVQPVGSPLSLECTVEGTSNPNLYWYRQAAGRGLQLLFYSVGIGQISSEVPQNLSASRPQDRQFILSSKKLLLSDSGFYLCASRPGQDEKLFFGSGTQLSVL.

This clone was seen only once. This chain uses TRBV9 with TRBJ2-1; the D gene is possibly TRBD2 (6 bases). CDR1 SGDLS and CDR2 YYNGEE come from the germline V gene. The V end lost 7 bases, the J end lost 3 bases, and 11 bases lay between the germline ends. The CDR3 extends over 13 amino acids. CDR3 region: CASGAGLYNEQFF. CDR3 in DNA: TGTGCCAGCGGAGCGGGCCTCTACAATGAGCAGTTCTTC. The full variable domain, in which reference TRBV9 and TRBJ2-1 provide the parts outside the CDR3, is DSGVTQTPKHLITATGQRVTLRCSPRSGDLSVYWYQQSLDQGLQFLIQYYNGEERAKGNILERFSAQQFPDLHSELNLSSLELGDSALYFCASGAGLYNEQFFGPGTRLTVL.

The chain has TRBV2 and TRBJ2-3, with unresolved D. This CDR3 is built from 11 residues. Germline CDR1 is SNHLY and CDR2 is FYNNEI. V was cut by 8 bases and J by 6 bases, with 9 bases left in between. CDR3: CASRSGDTQYF. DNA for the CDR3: TGTGCCAGCCGGAGTGGGGATACGCAGTATTTT.

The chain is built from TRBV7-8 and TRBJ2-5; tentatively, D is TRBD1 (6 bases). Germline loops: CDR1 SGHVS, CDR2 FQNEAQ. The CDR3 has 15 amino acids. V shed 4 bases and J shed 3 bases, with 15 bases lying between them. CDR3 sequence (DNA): TGTGCCAGCAGCTCCCTCCCCCAGGGGAAAGAGACCCAGTACTTC. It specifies CASSSLPQGKETQYF. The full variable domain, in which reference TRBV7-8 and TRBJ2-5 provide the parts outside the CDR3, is GAGVSQSPRYKVAKRGQDVALRCDPISGHVSLFWYQQALGQGPEFLTYFQNEAQLDKSGLPSDRFFAERPEGSVSTLKIQRTQQEDSAVYLCASSSLPQGKETQYFGPGTRLLVL.

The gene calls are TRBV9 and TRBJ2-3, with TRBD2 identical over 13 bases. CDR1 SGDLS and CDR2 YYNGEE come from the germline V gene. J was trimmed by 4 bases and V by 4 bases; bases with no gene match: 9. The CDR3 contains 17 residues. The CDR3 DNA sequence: TGTGCCAGCAGCCCCACTAGCGGGAGGGCCGGGGCAGATACGCAGTATTTT. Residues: CASSPTSGRAGADTQYF. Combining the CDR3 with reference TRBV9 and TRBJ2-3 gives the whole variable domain DSGVTQTPKHLITATGQRVTLRCSPRSGDLSVYWYQQSLDQGLQFLIQYYNGEERAKGNILERFSAQQFPDLHSELNLSSLELGDSALYFCASSPTSGRAGADTQYFGPGTRLTVL.

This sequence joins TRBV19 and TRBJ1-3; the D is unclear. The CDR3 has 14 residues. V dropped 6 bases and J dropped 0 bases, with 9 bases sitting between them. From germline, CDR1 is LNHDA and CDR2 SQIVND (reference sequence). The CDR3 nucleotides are TGTGCCAGTAGCCCTCGAGACTCTGGAAACACCATATATTTT. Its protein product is CASSPRDSGNTIYF.

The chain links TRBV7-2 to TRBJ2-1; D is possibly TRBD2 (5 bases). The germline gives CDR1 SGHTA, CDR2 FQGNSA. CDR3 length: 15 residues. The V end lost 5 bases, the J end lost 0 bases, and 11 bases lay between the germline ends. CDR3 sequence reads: CASSPERNSYNEQFF. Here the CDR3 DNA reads TGTGCCAGCAGCCCAGAGCGGAACTCCTACAATGAGCAGTTCTTC.

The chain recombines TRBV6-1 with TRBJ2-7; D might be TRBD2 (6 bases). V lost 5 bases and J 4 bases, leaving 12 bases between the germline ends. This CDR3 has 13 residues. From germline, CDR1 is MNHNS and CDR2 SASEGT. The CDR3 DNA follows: TGTGCCAGCAGTCTCCGGGACTTATACGAGCAGTACTTC. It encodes CASSLRDLYEQYF.

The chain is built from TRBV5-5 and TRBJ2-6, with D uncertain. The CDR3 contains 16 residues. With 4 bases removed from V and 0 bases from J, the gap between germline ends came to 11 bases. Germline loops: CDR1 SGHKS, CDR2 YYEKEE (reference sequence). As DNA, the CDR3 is TGTGCCAGCAGCCCAGTCTCCAACTCTGGGGCCAACGTCCTGACTTTC. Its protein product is CASSPVSNSGANVLTF.

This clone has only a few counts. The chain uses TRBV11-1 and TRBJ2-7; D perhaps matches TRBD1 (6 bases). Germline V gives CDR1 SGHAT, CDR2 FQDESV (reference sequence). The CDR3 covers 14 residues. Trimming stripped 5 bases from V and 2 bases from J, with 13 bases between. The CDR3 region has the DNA TGTGCCAGCAGCAAAACGGACAGTACCTACGAGCAGTACTTC. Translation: CASSKTDSTYEQYF.

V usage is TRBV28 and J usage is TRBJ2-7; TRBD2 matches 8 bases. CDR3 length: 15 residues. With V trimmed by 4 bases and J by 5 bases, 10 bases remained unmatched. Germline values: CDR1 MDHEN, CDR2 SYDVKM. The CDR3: CASSSAGTSNHEQYF. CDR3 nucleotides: TGTGCCAGCAGTTCCGCCGGGACTAGTAACCACGAGCAGTACTTC.

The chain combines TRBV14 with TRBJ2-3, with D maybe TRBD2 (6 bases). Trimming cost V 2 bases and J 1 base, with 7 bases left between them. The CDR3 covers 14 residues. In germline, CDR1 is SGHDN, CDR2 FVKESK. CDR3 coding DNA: TGTGCCAGCAGCCAAACGGGGGGCACAGATACGCAGTATTTT. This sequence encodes CASSQTGGTDTQYF.

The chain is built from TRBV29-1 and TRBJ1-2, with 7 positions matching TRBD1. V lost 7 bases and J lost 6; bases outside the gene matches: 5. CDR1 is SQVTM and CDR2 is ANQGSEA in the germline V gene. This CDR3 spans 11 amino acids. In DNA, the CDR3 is TGCAGCGCGGGAGGGGGCGATGGCTACACCTTC. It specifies CSAGGGDGYTF.

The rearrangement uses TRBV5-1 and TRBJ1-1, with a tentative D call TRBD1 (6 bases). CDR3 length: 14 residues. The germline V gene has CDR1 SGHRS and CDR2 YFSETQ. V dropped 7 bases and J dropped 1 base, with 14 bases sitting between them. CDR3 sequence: CASGSGTRNTEAFF. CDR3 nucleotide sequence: TGCGCCAGCGGTTCGGGGACACGGAACACTGAAGCTTTCTTT.

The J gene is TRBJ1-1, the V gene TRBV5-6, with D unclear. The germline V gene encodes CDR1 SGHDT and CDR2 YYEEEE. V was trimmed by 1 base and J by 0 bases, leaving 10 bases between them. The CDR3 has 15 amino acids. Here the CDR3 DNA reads TGTGCCAGCAGCTTGTACGGGTTCATGAACACTGAAGCTTTCTTT. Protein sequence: CASSLYGFMNTEAFF.